The sequence of this T cell receptor (beta chain) was determined in a study of metastatic and nonmetastatic thyroid tumors. Overall study context: Patients with malignant and benign thyroid disease provided blood and tumor or nodule tissue, whose repertoires were compared. Findings of the study overall: Reportedly, malignant thyroid tumors had significantly higher TCR beta diversity than benign nodules, in blood and tumor.

In the study's own analysis: Researchers built a distant-metastasis classifier for papillary thyroid cancer that drew on CDR3 differences across clinicopathological groups. TCRdb used MiXCR to call clones anew from the PCR reads. TCRdb, not the original authors, processed these V and J calls. The table has about 21,000 clones, 28% seen once; the top ten hold approximately 14%. Thyroid surgery had not been preceded by any treatment in any patient. With respect to this clone: What it recognizes is unknown.

The sequence was obtained from a male donor with papillary thyroid cancer or a benign thyroid nodule (not recorded which). Some clones in this sample may be carry-over from other donors' samples. The sample comprised tumor tissue.

In DNA form, the CDR3 reads TGTGCCAGCTCACCAGAGTCGAACACTGAAGCTTTCTTT. It specifies CASSPESNTEAFF. The rearrangement uses TRBV18 and TRBJ1-1; D unresolved. Germline loops: CDR1 KGHSH, CDR2 LQKENI. The CDR3 is 13 residues long. Trimming shortened V by 2 bases and J by 1 base, and 5 bases separated the two germline ends.